Below, 31 T cell receptor beta chains from the same sample are listed, as sequenced in a study of post-analysis software for immune sequencing data. Study results and caveats: Relative to controls, patients had several TRBV segments at higher frequency, with TRBV5-6, TRBV5-1 and TRBV20-1 among these.

The antigens these receptors bind are not known. Unique molecular identifiers featured in each of the TCR beta cDNA libraries. TCRdb fed the PCR reads into MiXCR, producing one record per CDR3 protein. The repertoire consists of about 170,000 distinct CDR3 sequences, with 25% to 35% occurring once and the leading ten covering approximately 1.4%. Source material: blood. Receptors were obtained from a girl aged 5-17 years with multiple sclerosis.

This clonotype was recorded at least ten times. J is TRBJ2-1 and V is TRBV4-2, with TRBD2 matching over 9 bases. The CDR3 length is 18 residues. Looked up from germline, CDR1 is LGHNA and CDR2 is YNFKEQ. The V and J ends lost 3 bases and 7 bases, in that order; junction bases with no gene match: 16. CDR3 in amino acids: CASSQEGNGPSGVNEQFF. CDR3 nucleotide sequence: TGTGCCAGCAGCCAGGAGGGGAATGGGCCTAGCGGGGTGAATGAGCAGTTCTTC.

On this clonotype: This clone may be a read error of a much larger clone one base away. The V and J genes are TRBV6-5 and TRBJ2-7, with TRBD1 matching 8 bases. Per the germline V gene, CDR1 is MNHEY and CDR2 is SVGAGI. This CDR3 is built from 14 residues. The CDR3 here is CAGSQWTGTHEQYF. The CDR3 coding sequence is TGTGCCGGCAGCCAGTGGACAGGGACCCACGAGCAGTACTTC.

The chain links TRBV7-2 to TRBJ2-7, with 10 bases fitting TRBD2. V lost 5 bases and J lost 9; bases outside the gene matches: 13. The CDR3 extends over 15 amino acids. Germline V CDR1 and CDR2: SGHTA, FQGNSA. The CDR3 DNA is TGTGCCAGCAGCCAACTAGCGGGACCCCTTAACCGGCAGTACTTC. Its protein is CASSQLAGPLNRQYF.

As regards this clonotype: At one of its ends the junction is not consistent with the germline gene, which may arise from a read error. The chain has TRBV25-1 and TRBJ2-7; 7 bases match TRBD1. The CDR3 has 15 residues. Germline loops: CDR1 MGHDK, CDR2 SYGVNS. The CDR3 sequence is CVSSVQGTARVEQYF. CDR3 DNA: TGTGTCAGCAGTGTACAGGGGACGGCCAGGGTCGAGCAGTACTTC.

In this sample, this clonotype turned up many times. The genes are TRBV30 and TRBJ2-7; D is unresolved. The V and J ends lost 2 bases and 4 bases respectively, with 12 bases between them. This CDR3 has 13 amino acids. The germline CDR1 and CDR2 sequences are GTSNPN and SVGIG (reference sequence). CDR3 in DNA: TGTGCCTGGAGTCCCGCCGGGTATTACGAGCAGTACTTC. Translated: CAWSPAGYYEQYF.

The chain couples TRBV5-1 to TRBJ2-7; 10 bases are a match to TRBD2. Looked up from germline, CDR1 is SGHRS and CDR2 is YFSETQ. Trimming cost V 5 bases and J 0 bases; bases outside gene matches: 5. The CDR3 is made up of 15 amino acids. Here the CDR3 reads CASRSGTSVSYEQYF. The CDR3, as DNA: TGCGCCAGCAGATCCGGGACTAGCGTCTCCTACGAGCAGTACTTC.

V is TRBV12-3 or TRBV12-4 and J is TRBJ2-1; no definite D call. V lost 1 base to trimming and J lost 5 bases, with 6 bases between them. This CDR3 has 13 residues. Here the CDR3 reads CASSLGWDNEQFF. CDR3 in DNA: TGTGCCAGCAGTTTAGGGTGGGACAATGAGCAGTTCTTC.

This clonotype was seen only a few times. One end of the junction varies from germline; a read error may be responsible. The chain carries TRBV6-5 and TRBJ2-5; 10 bases are a match to TRBD1. The better agreement between TRBJ2-7 and the DNA end casts doubt on the J call. CDR3 length: 16 amino acids. Germline CDR1 MNHEY, CDR2 SVGAGI. CDR3: CAGSYGGGQGLHEQYF. In DNA form, the CDR3 reads TGTGCCGGCAGTTACGGAGGGGGACAGGGGCTTCACGAGCAGTACTTC.

This chain connects TRBV4-1 to TRBJ2-1, with no clear D. The ends were cut back, 1 base at V and 9 bases at J, with 22 bases in the middle. Germline-derived CDR1 and CDR2 are MGHRA and YSYEKL. The CDR3 is 17 amino acids. CDR3 nucleotides: TGCGCCAGCAGCCAAGCACCGCTAGGCGTCAAGCATTCTGAGCAGTTCTTC. This codes for CASSQAPLGVKHSEQFF.

The rearrangement joins TRBV20-1 to TRBJ1-1; TRBD1 is a possible D gene (5 bases). Trimming cost V 1 base and J 3 bases, with 9 bases left between them. The CDR3 totals 13 residues. CDR1 and CDR2 (germline): DFQATT, SNEGSKA (reference sequence). CDR3 DNA sequence: TGCAGTGCTAGAGTCAGGGAGGACACTGAAGCTTTCTTT. Protein sequence: CSARVREDTEAFF.

The sample holds many counts of this clonotype. The genes are TRBV6-5 and TRBJ2-5; tentatively, D is TRBD1 (6 bases). The CDR3 has 14 amino acids. CDR1 and CDR2 (germline): MNHEY, SVGAGI. V dropped 2 bases and J dropped 0 bases, with 7 bases sitting between them. The CDR3 sequence: CASSYRDNQETQYF. CDR3 nucleotide sequence: TGTGCCAGCAGTTACCGGGACAACCAAGAGACCCAGTACTTC.

There are a few counts of this clonotype. V and J are TRBV29-1 and TRBJ2-1; 8 bases map to TRBD2. There are 13 residues in the CDR3. In germline, CDR1 is SQVTM, CDR2 ANQGSEA. J gave up 9 bases and V 1 base, and 5 bases lay outside the gene matches. The CDR3 DNA is TGCAGCGTTGAAGGGACTAGCTTGGTTGAGCAGTTCTTC. Residues: CSVEGTSLVEQFF.

Details on this clonotype: The junction departs from the called germline gene at one end, perhaps through a read error. The chain carries TRBV12-3 or TRBV12-4 and TRBJ1-5, with D tentatively TRBD1 (5 bases). The CDR3 consists of 14 residues. This chain's CDR3 is CACSIGVSNQPQHF. The DNA of the CDR3 is TGTGCCTGCAGTATAGGGGTTAGCAATCAGCCCCAGCATTTT.

This CDR3 is CASQAGTVNQPQHF. The DNA of the CDR3 is TGTGCCAGTCAGGCCGGGACGGTGAATCAGCCCCAGCATTTT. V gene TRBV2 combines with J gene TRBJ1-5; TRBD1 is a possible D gene (5 bases). The length of the CDR3 is 14 residues. Trimming pared 9 bases from V and 4 bases from J, leaving 16 bases between. Germline CDR1 SNHLY, CDR2 FYNNEI.

This chain connects TRBV3-1 to TRBJ1-2, with 7 bases matching TRBD1. Trimming cost V 5 bases and J 0 bases; bases outside gene matches: 9. The CDR3 covers 16 residues. Per the germline V gene, CDR1 is LGHDT and CDR2 is YNNKEL (reference sequence). Written as DNA, the CDR3 is TGTGCCAGCAGCTTAGCGGACAGGTGGCCTAACTATGGCTACACCTTC. Translating it yields CASSLADRWPNYGYTF.

Concerning this clonotype: This may stem from a read error, because a much larger clone lies one nucleotide away. CDR3 bases: TGTGCCAGCAGTTACTCGGTGACAGGGTCCTACGAGCAGTACTTC. Protein product: CASSYSVTGSYEQYF. J is TRBJ2-7 and V is TRBV6-5; 7 bases map to TRBD1. The CDR3 is made up of 15 amino acids. The junction had 3 bases not matched to a gene; V was cut back by 0 bases and J by 1 base. The V gene's germline CDR1 is MNHEY and CDR2 SVGAGI.

For this clonotype: A read error may explain this, as a much larger clone is one base away. The rearrangement uses TRBV10-3 and TRBJ2-7, with 7 bases matching TRBD2. V lost 3 bases to trimming and J lost 4 bases; unmatched junction nucleotides: 3. Germline values: CDR1 ENHRY, CDR2 SYGVKD. There are 13 residues in the CDR3. CDR3 coding DNA: TGTGCCATCAGTGATGGCGGGAGTTACGAGCAGTACTTC. This gives the protein CAISDGGSYEQYF.

The sample holds many counts of this clonotype. A much larger clone sits a single nucleotide away, making a read error possible. The gene calls are TRBV20-1 and TRBJ1-2; 7 bases agree with TRBD1. V lost 1 base to trimming and J lost 6 bases; unmatched junction nucleotides: 5. Per the germline V gene, CDR1 is DFQATT and CDR2 is SNEGSKA (reference sequence). The length of the CDR3 is 13 residues. The CDR3 DNA reads TGCAGTGCTAGAGCCCGACAGGGCCATGGCTACACCTTC. Translated, it gives CSARARQGHGYTF.

The table lists this clonotype with a few counts. This CDR3 is CASSEDRVNTEAFF. The CDR3 bases are TGTGCCAGCAGTGAAGACAGAGTGAACACTGAAGCTTTCTTT. V is TRBV6-1 and J is TRBJ1-1; D gene uncertain. This CDR3 is built from 14 residues. V shed 1 base and J shed 0 bases, with 6 bases lying between them. Per germline, CDR1 MNHNS and CDR2 SASEGT.

This clonotype was counted only a few times. V usage is TRBV29-1 and J usage is TRBJ2-3; no clear D. Germline V gene sequence: CDR1 SQVTM, CDR2 ANQGSEA. Trimming pared 8 bases from V and 1 base from J, leaving 13 bases between. This CDR3 contains 13 residues. CDR3 coding DNA: TGCAGCCTTTGGGAAACCGGCACAGATACGCAGTATTTT. As protein: CSLWETGTDTQYF.

Concerning this clonotype itself: With a much larger clone just one base away, this may be a read error. Because it lacks the conserved phenylalanine or tryptophan at the end, this CDR3 is likely a read error. The chain's CDR3 is CSGTSGTYEQYL. The DNA for the CDR3 is TGCAGCGGGACTAGCGGAACCTACGAGCAGTACTTA. The V gene is TRBV29-1, the J gene TRBJ2-7; 10 bases fit TRBD2. CDR3 length equals 12 residues. V lost 7 bases and J lost 2; bases outside the gene matches: 2. Germline V lookup: CDR1 SQVTM, CDR2 ANQGSEA.

This clonotype was counted ten times or more. The chain links TRBV5-1 to TRBJ2-1, with 8 nucleotides matching TRBD2. V shed 2 bases, J shed 9 bases, and the junction held 10 bases outside the gene matches. This CDR3 contains 15 residues. Germline loops: CDR1 SGHRS, CDR2 YFSETQ. The CDR3 region has the DNA TGCGCCAGCAGCTTCCCGGGACTAGTAGGGGGTGAGCAGTTCTTC. This encodes CASSFPGLVGGEQFF.

V is TRBV7-2 and J is TRBJ1-5; TRBD1 matches 9 bases. This CDR3 is built from 14 residues. Germline CDR1 is SGHTA and CDR2 is FQGNSA. V dropped 5 bases and J dropped 6; count of bases not matched to a gene: 5. Here the CDR3 reads CASSARTGAQPQHF. CDR3 DNA sequence: TGTGCCAGCAGCGCCCGGACAGGGGCTCAGCCCCAGCATTTT. Combining the CDR3 with reference TRBV7-2 and TRBJ1-5 gives the whole variable domain GAGVSQSPSNKVTEKGKDVELRCDPISGHTALYWYRQSLGQGLEFLIYFQGNSAPDKSGLPSDRFSAERTGGSVSTLTIQRTQQEDSAVYLCASSARTGAQPQHFGDGTRLSIL.

A few counts support this clonotype. V usage is TRBV2 and J usage is TRBJ2-1; D gene ambiguous. Germline V gene lookup returns CDR1 SNHLY and CDR2 FYNNEI. The CDR3 totals 15 residues. V dropped 4 bases and J dropped 4 bases, with 14 bases sitting between them. The DNA for the CDR3 is TGTGCCAGCAGTGCCCAAGCCGGCTCTTACAATGAGCAGTTCTTC. It codes for CASSAQAGSYNEQFF.

As concerns this clonotype: One base away lies a much larger clone, so this may be a sequencing read error. This chain links TRBV20-1 with TRBJ2-1; 10 nucleotides line up with TRBD2. Near its end, the DNA agrees better with TRBJ2-7, so the J call may be wrong. CDR1 DFQATT and CDR2 SNEGSKA come from the germline V gene (reference sequence). The CDR3 spans 14 residues. The DNA for the CDR3 is TGCAGTACTAGAATCAGCGGGAGGGCGGAAGAGCAGTACTTC. Translated, it gives CSTRISGRAEEQYF.

In regard to this clonotype: A much larger clonotype is one base distant, so this may be a read error. V gene TRBV20-1 combines with J gene TRBJ2-7, with TRBD1 matching over 9 bases. Germline CDR1 and CDR2: DFQATT and SNEGSKA (reference sequence). The junction had 6 bases not matched to a gene; V was cut back by 3 bases and J by 3 bases. The length of the CDR3 is 14 residues. The CDR3 is CSASPGQGRYEQYF. CDR3 coding DNA: TGCAGTGCTAGCCCGGGACAGGGACGCTACGAGCAGTACTTC.

This chain connects TRBV13 to TRBJ2-7, with 7 bases that match TRBD1. This CDR3 region has 16 residues. The junction had 9 bases not matched to a gene; V was cut back by 2 bases and J by 2 bases. The V gene's germline CDR1 is PRHDT and CDR2 FYEKMQ (reference sequence). The CDR3 spells CASSLREDRDPYEQYF. The CDR3 DNA reads as TGTGCCAGCAGCTTAAGAGAAGACAGGGACCCCTACGAGCAGTACTTC.

For this clonotype: A much larger clone differs by one base, so this may be a read error. This sequence joins TRBV20-1 and TRBJ2-1, with 9 bases aligning to TRBD2. The germline V gene has CDR1 DFQATT and CDR2 SNEGSKA (reference sequence). This CDR3 comprises 15 residues. Unmatched junction bases numbered 5, after V lost 1 base and J lost 4 bases. For the CDR3, the DNA is TGCAGTGCTAGAGGTATAGCGGGGGTATACAATGAGCAGTTCTTC. Translated: CSARGIAGVYNEQFF.

This clonotype was found a few times. This rearrangement joins TRBV7-9 to TRBJ1-2; TRBD1 matches at 7 bases. V lost 5 bases and J lost 3; bases outside the gene matches: 6. Looked up from germline, CDR1 is SEHNR and CDR2 is FQNEAQ (reference sequence). The CDR3 loop spans 14 amino acids. DNA of the CDR3: TGTGCCAGCAGCCTCACAGGGGAAGACTATGGCTACACCTTC. As protein: CASSLTGEDYGYTF. The full variable domain, completed using reference TRBV7-9 and TRBJ1-2, is DTGVSQNPRHKITKRGQNVTFRCDPISEHNRLYWYRQTLGQGPEFLTYFQNEAQLEKSRLLSDRFSAERPKGSFSTLEIQRTEQGDSAMYLCASSLTGEDYGYTFGSGTRLTVV.

Note on this clonotype: Being one base from a much bigger clone, this may be a read error. CDR3 loop: CASIGGPTQETQYF. CDR3 sequence (DNA): TGTGCCAGCATCGGGGGACCGACCCAAGAGACCCAGTACTTC. This chain uses TRBV6-5 with TRBJ2-5, with D possibly being TRBD2 (6 bases). V shed 7 bases and J shed 1 base, with 13 bases lying between them. This CDR3 comprises 14 residues. The germline gives CDR1 MNHEY, CDR2 SVGAGI.

Many counts were recorded for this clonotype. This chain joins TRBV7-9 and TRBJ2-7, with TRBD1 identical over 7 bases. The germline V gene encodes CDR1 SEHNR and CDR2 FQNEAQ (reference sequence). This CDR3 has 15 residues. The V gene end was trimmed by 4 bases and the J gene end by 0 bases; junction bases not matched to a gene: 6. The CDR3 DNA follows: TGTGCCAGCAGCTCGACGACAGGGACCTCCTACGAGCAGTACTTC. This encodes CASSSTTGTSYEQYF.